One and the same sample provided the 25 T cell receptor beta chains below, sequenced in a study of control samples from healthy donors and cancer patients. Repertoires were generated with immunoSEQ multiplex PCR, while TCRdb's copy carries only in-frame clones and drops some. The sample has some 150,000 clones, about nine tenths seen once. Sequences were obtained from blood. These receptors all stem from a man younger than 45 in good health.

J is TRBJ1-6 and V is TRBV19; no definite D call. The CDR3 spans 14 residues. The V and J ends lost 5 bases and 5 bases respectively, with 10 bases between them. Germline V lookup: CDR1 LNHDA, CDR2 SQIVND (reference sequence). CDR3 in DNA: TGTGCCAGTAGTTCAACACAGAATAATTCACCCCTCCACTTT. Protein sequence: CASSSTQNNSPLHF. The full variable domain, with the rest looked up from reference TRBV19 and TRBJ1-6, is DGGITQSPKYLFRKEGQNVTLSCEQNLNHDAMYWYRQDPGQGLRLIYYSQIVNDFQKGDIAEGYSVSREKKESFPLTVTSAQKNPTAFYLCASSSTQNNSPLHFGNGTRLTVT.

The V gene is TRBV6-5, the J gene TRBJ1-2; D may be TRBD1 (6 bases). The CDR3 totals 15 residues. Deletions cut 5 bases from V and 8 bases from J, with 21 bases between. CDR1 is MNHEY, CDR2 SVGAGI, per germline. The CDR3 is CASSKGGSQPVGYTF. CDR3 DNA: TGTGCCAGCAGTAAGGGGGGTAGTCAGCCCGTAGGCTACACCTTC.

The rearrangement uses TRBV29-1 and TRBJ2-7; 13 bases are a match to TRBD2. CDR1 and CDR2 (germline): SQVTM, ANQGSEA. Losses at the gene ends were 4 bases for V and 0 bases for J; bases not matched to a gene: 6. The CDR3 length is 16 residues. The CDR3 DNA reads as TGCAGCGTTGCCCGTACTAGCGGGGGGGCCTCCTACGAGCAGTACTTC. Amino acid sequence: CSVARTSGGASYEQYF.

The genes are TRBV11-2 and TRBJ2-1; D perhaps matches TRBD1 (6 bases). The V gene's germline CDR1 is SGHAT and CDR2 FQNNGV. This CDR3 is 15 amino acids long. The V end was cut by 1 base, the J end by 1 base, with 8 bases between. CDR3 protein: CASSLVGGSYNEQFF. The CDR3 DNA reads as TGTGCCAGCAGCTTAGTAGGGGGTTCCTACAATGAGCAGTTCTTC.

V gene TRBV7-3 combines with J gene TRBJ2-7; 7 bases fit TRBD2. The V gene's germline CDR1 is SGHTA and CDR2 FQGTGA. Germline trimming cut 1 base from V and 6 bases from J; bases unmatched to any gene: 9. The CDR3 contains 15 residues. CDR3 in amino acids: CASSLSSGAASEQYF. CDR3 DNA: TGTGCCAGCAGCTTAAGCAGCGGGGCGGCCTCCGAGCAGTACTTC.

The genes are TRBV7-2 and TRBJ2-5; 11 bases match TRBD2. The germline gives CDR1 SGHTA, CDR2 FQGNSA. Trimming cost V 6 bases and J 1 base; bases outside gene matches: 7. The CDR3 contains 16 residues. The CDR3 DNA sequence: TGTGCCAGCAGACATGGGACTAGCGGTTTCCAAGAGACCCAGTACTTC. Its protein is CASRHGTSGFQETQYF.

This clone was detected once. The chain has TRBV4-3 and TRBJ1-2; tentative D call: TRBD1 (6 bases). With 2 bases removed from V and 5 bases from J, the gap between germline ends came to 12 bases. The CDR3 consists of 14 residues. CDR1 LGHNA and CDR2 YSLEER come from the germline V gene. CDR3 bases: TGCGCCAGCAGCCAAACAGGGTCTGGGTATGGCTACACCTTC. Translation gives CASSQTGSGYGYTF.

The gene calls are TRBV4-1 and TRBJ1-4; the match to TRBD1 covers 11 bases. CDR1 is MGHRA and CDR2 is YSYEKL in the germline V gene. J gave up 8 bases and V 1 base, and 3 bases lay outside the gene matches. This CDR3 is built from 15 residues. The CDR3 is CASSQARDRGEKLFF. Here the CDR3 DNA reads TGCGCCAGCAGCCAAGCCCGGGACAGGGGGGAAAAACTGTTTTTT.

The chain is built from TRBV11-3 and TRBJ2-3; D not certain. The CDR3 loop spans 16 amino acids. Germline loops: CDR1 SGHNT, CDR2 YENEEA. Trimming took off 5 bases at V and 6 bases at J, with 21 bases between the two ends. The CDR3 reads CASSPEAPRQGDTQYF. DNA for the CDR3: TGTGCCAGCAGCCCAGAGGCCCCGAGACAAGGGGATACGCAGTATTTT.

CDR3 coding DNA: TGTGCCAGTAGTGAGGGAACAGGGTATAGCAATCAGCCCCAGCATTTT. It is translated as CASSEGTGYSNQPQHF. This chain connects TRBV19 to TRBJ1-5, with D possibly TRBD1 on 6 matching bases. V gave up 5 bases and J gave up 0 bases, with 14 bases separating them. This CDR3 spans 16 amino acids. Looked up from germline, CDR1 is LNHDA and CDR2 is SQIVND (reference sequence).

The chain combines TRBV7-3 with TRBJ1-1; TRBD1 agrees at 7 bases. J lost 5 bases, V lost 6 bases, and 6 bases had no gene match. This CDR3 comprises 13 residues. Germline assignment: CDR1 SGHTA and CDR2 FQGTGA. The CDR3 reads CASSPDRATEAFF. CDR3 DNA sequence: TGTGCCAGCAGTCCAGACAGGGCGACTGAAGCTTTCTTT.

This clone was detected once. The chain links TRBV9 to TRBJ1-6, with 7 bases fitting TRBD1. In germline, CDR1 is SGDLS, CDR2 YYNGEE. J lost 7 bases, V lost 4 bases, and 5 bases had no gene match. This CDR3 spans 14 amino acids. CDR3 sequence (DNA): TGTGCCAGCAGCTTTCAGGGGGGAAATTCACCCCTCCACTTT. Translated, it gives CASSFQGGNSPLHF.

V gene TRBV7-9 combines with J gene TRBJ1-6; D may be TRBD1 (6 bases). Trimming cost V 4 bases and J 7 bases, with 14 bases left between them. Germline V gives CDR1 SEHNR, CDR2 FQNEAQ (reference sequence). The CDR3 has 15 residues. The CDR3 reads CASSSQGPGNSPLHF. CDR3 nucleotide sequence: TGTGCCAGCAGCTCCCAGGGGCCGGGCAATTCACCCCTCCACTTT.

This chain joins TRBV3-1 (or the pseudogene TRBV3-2) and TRBJ2-3; D uncertain. CDR1 and CDR2 from the germline V gene are LGHDT and YNNKEL (reference sequence). V lost 1 base and J 5 bases, leaving 19 bases between the germline ends. The CDR3 extends over 17 amino acids. The CDR3 region has the DNA TGTGCCAGCAGCCAAGCCCAAGGGCGGCCGTGGGGAGATACGCAGTATTTT. Protein: CASSQAQGRPWGDTQYF.

V and J are TRBV7-9 and TRBJ2-1; 8 bases are a match to TRBD2. V trimming: 5 bases; J trimming: 4 bases; junction bases outside the gene matches: 10. From germline, CDR1 is SEHNR and CDR2 FQNEAQ (reference sequence). This CDR3 is 16 amino acids long. The CDR3, as DNA: TGTGCCAGCAGCGCCGCCCGCGGGGGGTTGTACAATGAGCAGTTCTTC. Translated, it gives CASSAARGGLYNEQFF.

J is TRBJ1-1 and V is TRBV5-6, with TRBD1 identical over 8 bases. This CDR3 comprises 16 residues. Germline trimming cut 4 bases from V and 1 base from J; bases unmatched to any gene: 9. Per germline, CDR1 SGHDT and CDR2 YYEEEE. Here the CDR3 reads CASSAGDRITNTEAFF. CDR3 DNA: TGTGCCAGCAGCGCCGGGGACAGGATAACGAACACTGAAGCTTTCTTT.

The genes are TRBV19 and TRBJ1-3; D is unresolved. V was clipped by 5 bases and J by 4 bases, with 9 bases between them. This CDR3 contains 13 residues. Germline loops: CDR1 LNHDA, CDR2 SQIVND (reference sequence). CDR3 loop: CASSGIHGNTIYF. Written as DNA, the CDR3 is TGTGCCAGTAGTGGGATTCACGGAAACACCATATATTTT.

The chain has TRBV7-2 and TRBJ2-1; D is possibly TRBD1 or TRBD2 (5 bases each). The CDR3 has 16 amino acids. Trimming removed 1 base at V and 5 bases at J, with 15 bases between. The germline V gene has CDR1 SGHTA and CDR2 FQGNSA. CDR3 region: CASSLDGGVVHNEQFF. The CDR3 nucleotides are TGTGCCAGCAGCTTAGATGGGGGTGTGGTTCACAATGAGCAGTTCTTC.

In DNA, the CDR3 is TGTGCCAGCAGCCCCAGGTTTGGAAACACCATATATTTT. Translated, it gives CASSPRFGNTIYF. The V and J genes are TRBV9 and TRBJ1-3; no clear D gene. The CDR3 covers 13 residues. Trimming left V 4 bases short and J 3 bases short, with 8 bases between. CDR1 and CDR2 (germline): SGDLS, YYNGEE.

V and J are TRBV7-9 and TRBJ2-7; 10 bases match TRBD1. J lost 3 bases, V lost 5 bases, and 4 bases had no gene match. The CDR3 extends over 14 amino acids. Germline V gene data show CDR1 as SEHNR and CDR2 as FQNEAQ (reference sequence). CDR3 region: CASSADRGHYEQYF. CDR3 DNA: TGTGCCAGCAGCGCCGACAGGGGGCACTACGAGCAGTACTTC.

The chain recombines TRBV2 with TRBJ2-3; D is unresolved. CDR1 is SNHLY, CDR2 FYNNEI, per germline. The CDR3 covers 13 residues. Trimming cost V 4 bases and J 5 bases, with 10 bases left between them. Written as DNA, the CDR3 is TGTGCCAGCAGTGGGAACATGGGAGATACGCAGTATTTT. Protein product: CASSGNMGDTQYF.

The chain recombines TRBV12-5 with TRBJ2-7; 8 bases line up with TRBD1. The CDR3 loop spans 14 amino acids. CDR1 is LGHNT and CDR2 is FRNRAP in the germline V gene. Trimming cost V 6 bases and J 4 bases; bases outside gene matches: 8. The CDR3 loop is CASGPQGARYEQYF. For the CDR3, the DNA is TGTGCTAGTGGCCCGCAGGGGGCTAGGTACGAGCAGTACTTC.

This clone was recorded only once. The gene calls are TRBV18 and TRBJ1-1; D gene unclear. Looked up from germline, CDR1 is KGHSH and CDR2 is LQKENI. The CDR3 is made up of 15 amino acids. The V gene lost 5 bases and the J gene lost 1 base, with 14 bases spanning the gap. The CDR3 sequence: CASSRIIAGNTEAFF. CDR3 nucleotide sequence: TGTGCCAGCTCAAGGATTATTGCCGGGAACACTGAAGCTTTCTTT.

The chain carries TRBV27 and TRBJ2-7, with a weak D call TRBD1 (5 bases). The CDR3 has 16 residues. V lost 3 bases and J lost 0, with 15 bases in between. Germline loops: CDR1 MNHEY, CDR2 SMNVEV (reference sequence). CDR3 residues: CASSFRGTDSSYEQYF. CDR3 bases: TGTGCCAGCAGTTTTCGTGGCACAGACAGCTCCTACGAGCAGTACTTC.

This chain uses TRBV5-1 with TRBJ1-5; 7 nucleotides match TRBD1. CDR3 size: 15 residues. Germline V lookup: CDR1 SGHRS, CDR2 YFSETQ. Losses at the gene ends were 4 bases for V and 0 bases for J; bases not matched to a gene: 4. The CDR3: CASSDGQASNQPQHF. In DNA form, the CDR3 reads TGCGCCAGCAGCGACGGACAGGCTAGCAATCAGCCCCAGCATTTT.